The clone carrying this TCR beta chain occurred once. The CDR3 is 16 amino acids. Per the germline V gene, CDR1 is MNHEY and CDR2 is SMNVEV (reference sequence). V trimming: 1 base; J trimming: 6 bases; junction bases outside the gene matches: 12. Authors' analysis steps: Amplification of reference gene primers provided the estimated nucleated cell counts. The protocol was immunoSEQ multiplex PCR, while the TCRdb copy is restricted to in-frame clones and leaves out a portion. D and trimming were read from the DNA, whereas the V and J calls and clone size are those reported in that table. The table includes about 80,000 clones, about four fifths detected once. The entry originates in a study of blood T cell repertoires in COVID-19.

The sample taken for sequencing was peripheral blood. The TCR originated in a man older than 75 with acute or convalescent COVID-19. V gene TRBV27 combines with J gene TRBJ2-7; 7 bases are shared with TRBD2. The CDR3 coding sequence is TGTGCCAGCAGTTTATTGATGAACAGCGGGGTAGGCGAGCAGTACTTC. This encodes CASSLLMNSGVGEQYF.